These T cell receptor beta chains were read from a single sample in a study of blood T cell repertoires in COVID-19. The data were produced by immunoSEQ multiplex PCR, yet TCRdb's version contains in-frame clones alone and is incomplete. Found here are about 110,000 clones, 75% to 80% of them singletons; the top ten hold 16%. The sample taken for sequencing was peripheral blood. These receptors all come from a woman older than 75 with active or convalescent COVID-19. Both conserved end residues are part of each CDR3. D genes are given only for firm matches. A row's size may be missing; if present it is once, few, many or a size class.

d_call,clone_size,v_call,j_call,cdr3_aa,cdr3_nt
TRBD2,few,TRBV11-2,TRBJ2-7,CASSSWGAGTSYEQYF,TGTGCCAGCAGCTCATGGGGAGCGGGGACGTCCTACGAGCAGTACTTC
TRBD2,few,TRBV15,TRBJ2-3,CATSRSLGGGNTDTQYF,TGTGCCACCAGCCGCTCTCTGGGCGGGGGGAACACAGATACGCAGTATTTT
TRBD1,.,TRBV6-5,TRBJ2-1,CASEGAPSYNEQFF,TGTGCCAGCGAGGGGGCCCCCTCCTACAATGAGCAGTTCTTC
TRBD1,.,TRBV3-1/TRBV3-2,TRBJ2-7,CASSPMAGTGGHEQYF,TGTGCCAGCAGCCCAATGGCCGGGACAGGGGGCCACGAGCAGTACTTC
.,few,TRBV28,TRBJ2-1,CASSFSQYKQFF,TGTGCCAGCAGTTTTTCACAGTACAAACAGTTCTTC
.,.,TRBV10-3,TRBJ2-7,CAISEFRLNEQYF,TGTGCCATCAGTGAGTTCAGGCTTAACGAGCAGTACTTC
TRBD1,.,TRBV5-1,TRBJ2-7,CASSWGTGYEQYF,TGCGCCAGCAGCTGGGGGACAGGGTACGAGCAGTACTTC
.,once,TRBV4-1,TRBJ2-5,CASSQDRVYETQYF,TGCGCCAGCAGCCAAGACAGGGTGTACGAGACCCAGTACTTC
.,.,TRBV6-5,TRBJ2-5,CASSPRRGETQYF,TGTGCCAGCAGTCCCCGTAGGGGGGAGACCCAGTACTTC
TRBD2,few,TRBV20-1,TRBJ2-1,CSASPFSGSTYNEQFF,TGCAGTGCCAGTCCCTTTAGCGGGAGTACCTACAATGAGCAGTTCTTC
.,.,TRBV6-5,TRBJ2-7,CASSYSPSDSYEQYF,TGTGCCAGCAGTTACTCGCCTAGCGACTCCTACGAGCAGTACTTC
.,.,TRBV19,TRBJ1-4,CASSIPANEKLFF,TGTGCCAGTAGTATCCCCGCTAATGAAAAACTGTTTTTT
.,.,TRBV6-5,TRBJ1-1,CASSLRSGNEAFF,TGTGCCAGCAGCTTACGGTCCGGGAATGAAGCTTTCTTT
TRBD1,.,TRBV9,TRBJ1-2,CASSAGQGNYGYTF,TGTGCCAGCAGCGCGGGACAGGGAAACTATGGCTACACCTTC
TRBD2,.,TRBV29-1,TRBJ2-3,CSVAPLVSGSIADTQYF,TGCAGCGTTGCTCCCCTTGTTAGCGGGAGTATTGCAGATACGCAGTATTTT
.,few,TRBV24-1,TRBJ2-3,CATRDFYTDTQYF,TGTGCCACCCGGGACTTTTACACAGATACGCAGTATTTT
TRBD1,.,TRBV7-2,TRBJ1-2,CASSPGQGDGYTF,TGTGCCAGCAGCCCGGGACAGGGCGATGGCTACACCTTC
TRBD2,.,TRBV6-5,TRBJ2-1,CASSPRTSTNEQFF,TGTGCCAGCAGTCCGAGGACTAGTACCAATGAGCAGTTCTTC
.,.,TRBV11-2,TRBJ1-1,CASSPGRWETNTEAFF,TGTGCCAGCAGCCCCGGGCGATGGGAGACGAACACTGAAGCTTTCTTT
TRBD1,.,TRBV27,TRBJ2-1,CASSFQGQPYNEQFF,TGTGCCAGCAGTTTTCAGGGACAGCCATACAATGAGCAGTTCTTC
TRBD2,.,TRBV7-8,TRBJ2-1,CASSQRLAGPSDEQFF,TGTGCCAGCAGCCAGAGACTAGCGGGCCCGTCGGATGAGCAGTTCTTC
TRBD2,.,TRBV5-1,TRBJ2-1,CASSLDRTSGSKQFF,TGCGCCAGCAGCTTGGATAGGACTAGCGGGAGTAAGCAGTTCTTC
TRBD2,.,TRBV28,TRBJ2-7,CASSLGGGLAAYEQYF,TGTGCCAGCAGTTTGGGGGGGGGACTAGCGGCCTACGAGCAGTACTTC
TRBD1,.,TRBV5-1,TRBJ2-7,CASSRGDGRGHEQYF,TGCGCCAGCAGCCGGGGTGACGGCAGGGGGCACGAGCAGTACTTC
.,.,TRBV5-4,TRBJ2-1,CASSLQNTNEQFF,TGTGCCAGCAGCTTACAGAATACGAATGAGCAGTTCTTC
.,.,TRBV9,TRBJ2-7,CASSLRGDQISIGEQYF,TGTGCCAGCAGTCTCCGGGGAGACCAGATCTCAATAGGAGAGCAGTACTTC
.,.,TRBV2,TRBJ1-1,CASSPPGRLNTEAFF,TGTGCCAGCAGTCCCCCCGGCAGGCTGAACACTGAAGCTTTCTTT
.,few,TRBV19,TRBJ2-2,CASSMSGVAGELFF,TGTGCCAGTAGTATGTCGGGAGTTGCCGGGGAGCTGTTTTTT
TRBD2,once,TRBV28,TRBJ2-6,CASSSGTSGWSSGANVLTF,TGTGCCAGCAGTTCCGGGACTAGCGGGTGGTCCTCTGGGGCCAACGTCCTGACTTTC
.,.,TRBV28,TRBJ1-2,CASSPPKATYGYTF,TGTGCCAGCAGCCCCCCGAAAGCGACTTATGGCTACACCTTC
.,few,TRBV2,TRBJ1-2,CASTWGGSAQRSYTF,TGTGCCAGCACCTGGGGGGGCAGCGCACAACGGAGCTACACCTTC
.,.,TRBV27,TRBJ2-1,CASPGSWNSCDSNEQFF,TGTGCCAGCCCCGGCTCATGGAACTCCTGTGACTCAAATGAGCAGTTCTTC
.,.,TRBV19,TRBJ2-3,CASSNYGTSTDTQYF,TGTGCCAGTAGTAATTACGGTACTAGCACAGATACGCAGTATTTT
.,.,TRBV20-1,TRBJ2-1,CSARAGFEQFF,TGCAGTGCTAGAGCCGGGTTTGAGCAGTTCTTC
TRBD2,.,TRBV5-4,TRBJ2-4,CASSPLAGAANIQYF,TGTGCCAGCAGCCCTTTGGCGGGAGCTGCCAACATTCAGTACTTC
TRBD2,.,TRBV7-2,TRBJ2-1,CASSPRVSGAYNEQFF,TGTGCCAGCAGCCCTCGAGTTAGCGGGGCTTACAATGAGCAGTTCTTC
.,.,TRBV6-2/TRBV6-3,TRBJ1-1,CASSYGPGGNRNTEAFF,TGTGCCAGCAGTTACGGACCTGGAGGGAACCGGAACACTGAAGCTTTCTTT
TRBD2,.,TRBV4-2,TRBJ2-1,CASSQHLLAGEQFEQFF,TGTGCCAGCAGCCAGCACCTACTAGCGGGAGAACAGTTTGAGCAGTTCTTC
.,.,TRBV15,TRBJ2-7,CATSRDKGWGGEQYF,TGTGCCACCAGCAGAGATAAGGGCTGGGGCGGCGAGCAGTACTTC
.,.,TRBV7-9,TRBJ1-1,CASSPQVVATEAFF,TGTGCCAGCAGCCCTCAGGTCGTCGCCACTGAAGCTTTCTTT
TRBD1,.,TRBV28,TRBJ2-7,CASSEPGTGSYEQYF,TGTGCCAGCAGTGAACCCGGGACAGGGTCCTACGAGCAGTACTTC
TRBD2,.,TRBV5-4,TRBJ2-3,CASSLFASGRGSADTQYF,TGTGCCAGCAGCTTGTTTGCTAGCGGGAGGGGTTCCGCAGATACGCAGTATTTT
TRBD1,.,TRBV5-1,TRBJ1-1,CASSSRQGTPPEAFF,TGCGCCAGCAGCTCAAGACAGGGAACACCTCCTGAAGCTTTCTTT
.,.,TRBV7-9,TRBJ2-7,CASSLMGPSYEQYF,TGTGCCAGCAGCTTGATGGGCCCGTCCTACGAGCAGTACTTC
TRBD1,.,TRBV7-2,TRBJ1-6,CASSLWRTGDSPLHF,TGTGCCAGCAGCTTATGGCGGACAGGGGATTCACCCCTCCACTTT
.,.,TRBV7-3,TRBJ2-6,CASAPGSSGANVLTF,TGTGCCAGCGCCCCTGGGAGCTCTGGGGCCAACGTCCTGACTTTC
.,.,TRBV29-1,TRBJ1-2,CSVEARYRNGYTF,TGCAGCGTTGAAGCCCGTTACAGAAATGGCTACACCTTC
.,.,TRBV5-4,TRBJ2-5,CASSLFGSETQYF,TGTGCCAGCAGCTTGTTCGGGAGTGAGACCCAGTACTTC